A selection of T cell receptor beta chains follows, all from one sample in a study of blood T cell repertoires in COVID-19. Here immunoSEQ multiplex PCR was the method, and the copy in TCRdb shows in-frame clones only, minus some. The sample carries 210,000 or so clones, 80% recorded once. Sequenced: PBMCs or T cells enriched from blood (not recorded which). The receptor set was obtained from a man aged 25-40 years with acute COVID-19. Each CDR3 is given with its conserved first and last residue. The order of the fields is CDR3 protein, CDR3 DNA, J gene, D gene, V gene, clone size. The D gene is left open where the match is weak. Size values are once, few and many counts, or a class for expanded clones, and some rows have none.

CDR3aa: CASSFRVMGGYTF
CDR3nt: TGTGCCAGCAGCTTCAGGGTTATGGGAGGCTACACCTTC
j_gene: TRBJ1-2
d_gene: -
v_gene: TRBV6-5
abundance: -

CDR3aa: CASSFSVMNTEAFF
CDR3nt: TGTGCCAGTAGTTTTTCAGTCATGAACACTGAAGCTTTCTTT
j_gene: TRBJ1-1
d_gene: -
v_gene: TRBV19
abundance: -

CDR3aa: CASSFSGQGGYEQYF
CDR3nt: TGCGCCAGCAGCTTTAGTGGACAGGGGGGGTACGAGCAGTACTTC
j_gene: TRBJ2-7
d_gene: TRBD1
v_gene: TRBV5-1
abundance: -

CDR3aa: CASSLGATNEKLFF
CDR3nt: TGCGCCAGCAGCTTGGGAGCAACTAATGAAAAACTGTTTTTT
j_gene: TRBJ1-4
d_gene: -
v_gene: TRBV5-1
abundance: few

CDR3aa: CASSESGAGGTEAFF
CDR3nt: TGCGCCAGCAGTGAGTCGGGAGCGGGCGGGACTGAAGCTTTCTTT
j_gene: TRBJ1-1
d_gene: -
v_gene: TRBV10-1
abundance: -

CDR3aa: CASSAGTAYKSGNTIYF
CDR3nt: TGTGCCAGCAGTGCCGGGACAGCCTATAAATCTGGAAACACCATATATTTT
j_gene: TRBJ1-3
d_gene: TRBD1
v_gene: TRBV6-1
abundance: -

CDR3aa: CASRRGTYNEQFF
CDR3nt: TGTGCCAGCAGGCGAGGGACCTACAATGAGCAGTTCTTC
j_gene: TRBJ2-1
d_gene: -
v_gene: TRBV11-3
abundance: -

CDR3aa: CASSRRTSGGLETQYF
CDR3nt: TGTGCCAGCAGCCGAAGGACTAGCGGGGGGTTAGAGACCCAGTACTTC
j_gene: TRBJ2-5
d_gene: TRBD2
v_gene: TRBV14
abundance: -

CDR3aa: CASSQERGGGYEQYF
CDR3nt: TGTGCCAGCAGCCAAGAAAGAGGGGGCGGCTACGAGCAGTACTTC
j_gene: TRBJ2-7
d_gene: TRBD1
v_gene: TRBV3-1/TRBV3-2
abundance: few

CDR3aa: CASSLTDSNQPQHF
CDR3nt: TGTGCCAGCAGCCTAACAGATAGCAATCAGCCCCAGCATTTT
j_gene: TRBJ1-5
d_gene: -
v_gene: TRBV7-2
abundance: -

CDR3aa: CASSRSGTGIRPQHF
CDR3nt: TGTGCCAGCAGTAGATCCGGGACAGGAATTAGGCCCCAGCATTTT
j_gene: TRBJ1-5
d_gene: TRBD1
v_gene: TRBV6-2/TRBV6-3
abundance: -

CDR3aa: CASTGDVRSPLHF
CDR3nt: TGTGCCAGCACAGGGGATGTAAGGTCACCCCTCCACTTT
j_gene: TRBJ1-6
d_gene: -
v_gene: TRBV5-5
abundance: -

CDR3aa: CASTFSDSSNYGYTF
CDR3nt: TGTGCCAGCACTTTCTCGGACAGTTCTAACTATGGCTACACCTTC
j_gene: TRBJ1-2
d_gene: -
v_gene: TRBV2
abundance: -

CDR3aa: CASSLVGGTEAFF
CDR3nt: TGTGCCAGCAGCTTAGTCGGGGGCACTGAAGCTTTCTTT
j_gene: TRBJ1-1
d_gene: -
v_gene: TRBV11-2
abundance: -

CDR3aa: CASSPVEAGRTEAFF
CDR3nt: TGTGCCAGCAGTCCTGTGGAGGCTGGGAGGACTGAAGCTTTCTTT
j_gene: TRBJ1-1
d_gene: -
v_gene: TRBV28
abundance: -

CDR3aa: CASSSSGGAITGELFF
CDR3nt: TGTGCCAGCTCATCTAGCGGGGGTGCCATCACCGGGGAGCTGTTTTTT
j_gene: TRBJ2-2
d_gene: TRBD2
v_gene: TRBV18
abundance: few

CDR3aa: CASSTQGAGSTEAFF
CDR3nt: TGTGCCAGCAGTACACAGGGGGCGGGGAGCACTGAAGCTTTCTTT
j_gene: TRBJ1-1
d_gene: TRBD1
v_gene: TRBV27
abundance: -

CDR3aa: CRNPAANTF
CDR3nt: TGCAGGAATCCGGCGGCTAACACCTTC
j_gene: TRBJ1-2
d_gene: -
v_gene: TRBV20-1
abundance: -

CDR3aa: CASSQNLGRVNTEAFF
CDR3nt: TGTGCCAGCAGCCAAAACCTGGGCAGGGTGAACACTGAAGCTTTCTTT
j_gene: TRBJ1-1
d_gene: -
v_gene: TRBV14
abundance: once

CDR3aa: CASSRVAGNTEAFF
CDR3nt: TGTGCCAGCAGCCGAGTAGCGGGGAACACTGAAGCTTTCTTT
j_gene: TRBJ1-1
d_gene: -
v_gene: TRBV3-1/TRBV3-2
abundance: once

CDR3aa: CASSLLLGADTQYF
CDR3nt: TGTGCCAGCAGTCTACTACTAGGAGCAGATACGCAGTATTTT
j_gene: TRBJ2-3
d_gene: -
v_gene: TRBV27
abundance: once

CDR3aa: CASSWGGNTEAFF
CDR3nt: TGCGCCAGCAGCTGGGGAGGGAACACTGAAGCTTTCTTT
j_gene: TRBJ1-1
d_gene: -
v_gene: TRBV5-1
abundance: -

CDR3aa: CASATGGGPPNEQFF
CDR3nt: TGCGCCAGCGCCACGGGCGGGGGGCCCCCTAATGAGCAGTTCTTC
j_gene: TRBJ2-1
d_gene: TRBD2
v_gene: TRBV5-1
abundance: many

CDR3aa: CASSSSSSGYF
CDR3nt: TGTGCCAGCAGCTCCTCTAGCTCAGGGTACTTC
j_gene: TRBJ2-5
d_gene: -
v_gene: TRBV7-9
abundance: -

CDR3aa: CAWSGGQRFATDTQYF
CDR3nt: TGTGCCTGGAGTGGGGGCCAGCGATTCGCCACAGATACGCAGTATTTT
j_gene: TRBJ2-3
d_gene: -
v_gene: TRBV30
abundance: -

CDR3aa: CSGYRDWELFF
CDR3nt: TGCAGCGGATACCGGGACTGGGAGCTGTTTTTT
j_gene: TRBJ2-2
d_gene: -
v_gene: TRBV29-1
abundance: -

CDR3aa: CASSVGTSPYEQYF
CDR3nt: TGTGCCAGCAGCGTTGGGACTAGCCCCTACGAGCAGTACTTC
j_gene: TRBJ2-7
d_gene: TRBD2
v_gene: TRBV9
abundance: -

CDR3aa: CASSRRGGGDHEQYF
CDR3nt: TGTGCCAGTAGTCGCAGAGGGGGCGGGGACCACGAGCAGTACTTC
j_gene: TRBJ2-7
d_gene: -
v_gene: TRBV19
abundance: -

CDR3aa: CASGPTGMFGYEQYF
CDR3nt: TGTGCCAGCGGCCCGACAGGGATGTTCGGCTACGAGCAGTACTTC
j_gene: TRBJ2-7
d_gene: TRBD1
v_gene: TRBV6-5
abundance: once

CDR3aa: CASSTHSGYYGYTF
CDR3nt: TGTGCCAGCAGTACACATTCAGGGTACTATGGCTACACCTTC
j_gene: TRBJ1-2
d_gene: -
v_gene: TRBV6-5
abundance: -

CDR3aa: CASSVGQGATGELFF
CDR3nt: TGTGCCAGCAGCGTAGGTCAGGGGGCCACCGGGGAGCTGTTTTTT
j_gene: TRBJ2-2
d_gene: TRBD1
v_gene: TRBV9
abundance: -

CDR3aa: CASSLAEGNQPQHF
CDR3nt: TGTGCCAGCAGCTTAGCGGAGGGTAATCAGCCCCAGCATTTT
j_gene: TRBJ1-5
d_gene: -
v_gene: TRBV7-9
abundance: once

CDR3aa: CASSSDRASEQYF
CDR3nt: TGTGCCAGCAGCTCGGACAGGGCTTCCGAGCAGTACTTC
j_gene: TRBJ2-7
d_gene: TRBD1
v_gene: TRBV11-3
abundance: -

CDR3aa: CSVAPGVGQGDGYTF
CDR3nt: TGCAGCGTTGCGCCTGGAGTCGGACAGGGGGATGGCTACACCTTC
j_gene: TRBJ1-2
d_gene: TRBD1
v_gene: TRBV29-1
abundance: -

CDR3aa: CATSDLTGEAFF
CDR3nt: TGTGCCACCAGTGATTTAACAGGTGAAGCTTTCTTT
j_gene: TRBJ1-1
d_gene: -
v_gene: TRBV24-1
abundance: -

CDR3aa: CASSISSGRGGSNQPQHF
CDR3nt: TGTGCCAGTAGTATCAGTTCCGGGCGGGGCGGAAGCAATCAGCCCCAGCATTTT
j_gene: TRBJ1-5
d_gene: -
v_gene: TRBV19
abundance: -

CDR3aa: CASSLSRYSEKLFF
CDR3nt: TGTGCCAGCAGTTTATCGAGGTATTCGGAAAAACTGTTTTTT
j_gene: TRBJ1-4
d_gene: -
v_gene: TRBV27
abundance: -

CDR3aa: CASSPPGSLPQYF
CDR3nt: TGTGCCAGCTCACCACCGGGTAGCCTTCCGCAGTATTTT
j_gene: TRBJ2-3
d_gene: -
v_gene: TRBV18
abundance: -

CDR3aa: CASSSWTGTGGSGANVLTF
CDR3nt: TGTGCCAGCAGCTCCTGGACCGGGACAGGGGGCTCTGGGGCCAACGTCCTGACTTTC
j_gene: TRBJ2-6
d_gene: TRBD1
v_gene: TRBV5-4
abundance: once

CDR3aa: CASSETGTVGEQFF
CDR3nt: TGTGCCAGCAGCGAAACCGGGACAGTGGGTGAGCAGTTCTTC
j_gene: TRBJ2-1
d_gene: TRBD1
v_gene: TRBV11-3
abundance: -

CDR3aa: CASSLPGGDQNEKLFF
CDR3nt: TGTGCCAGCAGCCTACCCGGCGGGGATCAAAATGAAAAACTGTTTTTT
j_gene: TRBJ1-4
d_gene: -
v_gene: TRBV3-1/TRBV3-2
abundance: -

CDR3aa: CAWSVGLTSGGRGADTQYF
CDR3nt: TGTGCCTGGAGTGTAGGCCTTACGTCGGGGGGAAGGGGCGCAGATACGCAGTATTTT
j_gene: TRBJ2-3
d_gene: TRBD2
v_gene: TRBV30
abundance: once

CDR3aa: CAVGRVGYGYTF
CDR3nt: TGTGCCGTCGGGAGGGTAGGCTATGGCTACACCTTC
j_gene: TRBJ1-2
d_gene: -
v_gene: TRBV6-5
abundance: -

CDR3aa: CASSPGESSPLHF
CDR3nt: TGTGCCAGCAGCCCCGGGGAAAGTTCACCCCTCCACTTT
j_gene: TRBJ1-6
d_gene: -
v_gene: TRBV7-2
abundance: -

CDR3aa: CASSPYTGGDRGYTF
CDR3nt: TGTGCCAGTAGTCCCTATACCGGGGGGGACCGTGGCTACACCTTC
j_gene: TRBJ1-2
d_gene: -
v_gene: TRBV19
abundance: -

CDR3aa: CASSMATEAFF
CDR3nt: TGTGCCAGTAGTATGGCCACTGAAGCTTTCTTT
j_gene: TRBJ1-1
d_gene: -
v_gene: TRBV19
abundance: -

CDR3aa: CASSKDGTGQQYGYTF
CDR3nt: TGTGCCAGCAGCAAAGATGGGACAGGCCAACAATACGGCTACACCTTC
j_gene: TRBJ1-2
d_gene: -
v_gene: TRBV21-1
abundance: -

CDR3aa: CASSETAMNTEAFF
CDR3nt: TGCGCCAGCAGTGAGACAGCTATGAACACTGAAGCTTTCTTT
j_gene: TRBJ1-1
d_gene: -
v_gene: TRBV10-1
abundance: -

CDR3aa: CASSYSGTADEKLFF
CDR3nt: TGTGCCAGCAGTTATTCCGGGACAGCAGATGAAAAACTGTTTTTT
j_gene: TRBJ1-4
d_gene: TRBD1
v_gene: TRBV6-5
abundance: -

CDR3aa: CANQGGNQPQHF
CDR3nt: TGTGCCAACCAGGGTGGGAATCAGCCCCAGCATTTT
j_gene: TRBJ1-5
d_gene: -
v_gene: TRBV28
abundance: -

CDR3aa: CASRTTGTRNTQYF
CDR3nt: TGTGCCAGCAGAACTACAGGGACCAGGAATACGCAGTATTTT
j_gene: TRBJ2-3
d_gene: -
v_gene: TRBV28
abundance: -

CDR3aa: CAWRGDRDQPQHF
CDR3nt: TGTGCCTGGAGGGGAGATCGCGATCAGCCCCAGCATTTT
j_gene: TRBJ1-5
d_gene: -
v_gene: TRBV30
abundance: -

CDR3aa: CASSDPRQGHSPLHF
CDR3nt: TGTGCCAGCAGTGACCCTAGACAGGGCCATTCACCCCTCCACTTT
j_gene: TRBJ1-6
d_gene: TRBD1
v_gene: TRBV25-1
abundance: -

CDR3aa: CASSVSQDLRSYEQYF
CDR3nt: TGTGCCAGCAGCGTATCACAGGACCTCCGCTCCTACGAGCAGTACTTC
j_gene: TRBJ2-7
d_gene: -
v_gene: TRBV9
abundance: -

CDR3aa: CASSAARTGQKTQYF
CDR3nt: TGCGCCAGCAGCGCCGCACGGACAGGGCAGAAGACCCAGTACTTC
j_gene: TRBJ2-5
d_gene: TRBD1
v_gene: TRBV5-1
abundance: few

CDR3aa: CASSGDRGPTGELFF
CDR3nt: TGTGCCAGCAGTGGGGACAGGGGTCCTACCGGGGAGCTGTTTTTT
j_gene: TRBJ2-2
d_gene: TRBD1
v_gene: TRBV2
abundance: -

CDR3aa: CASSTTAGGYTF
CDR3nt: TGTGCCAGCAGCACGACAGCCGGAGGCTACACCTTC
j_gene: TRBJ1-2
d_gene: -
v_gene: TRBV7-9
abundance: -